This TCR beta chain originates from a study of shared clonotypes between healthy human individuals (TCRdb year 2020). A note on the overall study: The cohort included three men and a couple of women between 18 and 49 years of age. Per donor, three plates each were used for CD4 naive and CD4 memory, two for CD8 naive, and one for CD8 memory. The study deeply sequenced blood TCR repertoires of five healthy adults to estimate repertoire size and the extent of clonotype sharing between individuals. To increase sequencing depth and limit assay-specific biases, TCR repertoire library preparation and sequencing were carried out by different laboratories using diverse techniques. Leukapheresis yielded between about 0.85 and 10 billion PBMCs per donor.

General study outcomes and caveats: Across a few donors, approximately 4.9% of naive CD4, around 3.3% of naive CD8, around 2.5% of memory CD4, and approximately 0.4% of memory CD8 clonotypes were shared. Sampling was limited to blood, and TCR repertoires in tissue likely differ from TCR repertoires in blood. Because the study included only a small number of donors, the genetic and exposure-history diversity represented was limited. Incomplete sequencing was indicated by rarefaction of sorted-subset datasets, despite the large sequencing depth. Estimated clonotype richness was generally larger for naive than for memory subsets. Clonotypes shared by all four sorted-subset donors showed higher generation probabilities than non-shared clonotypes. Based on pairwise subsampling, the degree of clonotype sharing among donors was expected to be affected by sequencing depth.

Using the deep immunoSEQ assay, multiplex PCR amplified TCR CDR3 regions from genomic DNA. For each cell subset, the extracted genomic DNA was distributed evenly across all wells of several immunoSEQ 96-well plates, and each plate served as one replicate. For sorted subsets, roughly 200 ng of genomic DNA, equivalent to 30,000 or so T cell genomes, went into each replicate PCR. Purified libraries were measured with a Qubit 3.0 fluorometer, size-checked on a Bioanalyzer 2100, and measured again with the KAPA Library Quantification kit. A separate single-read 150-cycle Illumina NextSeq 550 flow cell was used to sequence each immunoSEQ 96-well plate. The authors processed their data as follows. The immunoSEQ output contained only junctional sequences without quality scores, so filtering could not match that applied to full-length reads. Sequences were annotated with PyIR, a Python wrapper for IgBLAST v1.9, using IMGT germline references to assign V/J genes and CDR3. Reads were removed for weak V/J assignments (E-value above 1e-6), missing CDR3, stop codons, out-of-frame junctions, or ambiguous translated residues. V3J clonotypes were defined as sequences sharing the same inferred V gene, J gene, and CDR3 amino acid sequence. Percentage overlap between repertoires was computed as shared unique clonotypes divided by the size of the smaller repertoire. RTK rarefaction, the Chao1 estimator, and Recon v2.1 estimates of unobserved clonotypes were used to assess repertoire richness. Generation probabilities were computed with OLGA for all TCRbeta clonotypes obtained by the gDNA method from a few donors. Sourced from immuneACCESS, this table was stored by TCRdb with only in-frame sequences that have V and J called. A share of the clones is absent; for the studies checked, an unresolved V gene accounts for under half, and the remainder has no known explanation. The V and J calls and clone size are taken from that table; D and trimming were inferred from the DNA. For this sample there are 150,000 to 200,000 clones; approximately 95% appear just once. 0.067% of the sample is taken by the ten largest.

Donors were healthy HIV-negative adults with no recently reported acute infections or vaccinations. Every donor was a Caucasian adult living in Nashville, Tennessee, USA. CD4+ T cells were enriched by magnetic negative selection, after which naive cells were positively selected on CD45RA and the negative fraction was taken as the memory subset. Blood was collected by leukapheresis, and PBMCs were isolated by Ficoll-Histopaque density gradient centrifugation and then cryopreserved in liquid nitrogen vapor phase. Purity and quantity of every magnetically sorted T cell population were checked by analytical flow cytometry. Genomic DNA was isolated from every sorted fraction and measured by UV absorbance on a Nanodrop 2000c. Concerning this clone: It lacks a known antigen. No qualities accompany the bases; no much larger clone lies one base away.

Based on the germline V gene, the CDR1 and CDR2 sequences are MNHEY and SVGAGI. From its cysteine to its phenylalanine, the CDR3 spans 15 amino acids. The CDR3 DNA has 45 bases and is translated from base 1. The germline ends are 10 bases apart after V is trimmed by 4 bases and J by 0 bases. Material: naive CD4+ T cells sorted from blood. The sample's cell subset or site label, decoded: CD45RA+ positively selected. The TCR sequence derives from a woman in her 30s in good health. The receptor chain draws on TRBV6-5 and TRBJ1-5; the D gene is unclear. The DNA is as follows: TGTGCCAGCAGTTTGGACGCCTATAGCAATCAGCCCCAGCATTTT. Translated, this is CASSLDAYSNQPQHF.